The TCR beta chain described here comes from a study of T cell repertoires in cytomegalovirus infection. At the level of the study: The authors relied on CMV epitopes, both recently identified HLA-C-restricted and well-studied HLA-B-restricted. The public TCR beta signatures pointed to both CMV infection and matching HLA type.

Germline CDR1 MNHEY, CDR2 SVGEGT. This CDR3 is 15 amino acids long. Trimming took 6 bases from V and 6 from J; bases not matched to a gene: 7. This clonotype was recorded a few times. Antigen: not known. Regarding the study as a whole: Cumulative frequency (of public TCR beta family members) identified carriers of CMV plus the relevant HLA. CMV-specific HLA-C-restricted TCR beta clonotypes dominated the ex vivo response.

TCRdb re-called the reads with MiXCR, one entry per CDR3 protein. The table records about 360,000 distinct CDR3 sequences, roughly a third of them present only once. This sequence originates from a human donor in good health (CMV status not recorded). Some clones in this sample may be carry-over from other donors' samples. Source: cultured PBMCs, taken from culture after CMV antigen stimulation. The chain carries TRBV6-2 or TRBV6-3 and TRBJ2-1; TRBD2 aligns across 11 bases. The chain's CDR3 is CASRQTSGNGNEQFF. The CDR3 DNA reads TGTGCCAGCAGACAGACTAGCGGGAACGGCAATGAGCAGTTCTTC.